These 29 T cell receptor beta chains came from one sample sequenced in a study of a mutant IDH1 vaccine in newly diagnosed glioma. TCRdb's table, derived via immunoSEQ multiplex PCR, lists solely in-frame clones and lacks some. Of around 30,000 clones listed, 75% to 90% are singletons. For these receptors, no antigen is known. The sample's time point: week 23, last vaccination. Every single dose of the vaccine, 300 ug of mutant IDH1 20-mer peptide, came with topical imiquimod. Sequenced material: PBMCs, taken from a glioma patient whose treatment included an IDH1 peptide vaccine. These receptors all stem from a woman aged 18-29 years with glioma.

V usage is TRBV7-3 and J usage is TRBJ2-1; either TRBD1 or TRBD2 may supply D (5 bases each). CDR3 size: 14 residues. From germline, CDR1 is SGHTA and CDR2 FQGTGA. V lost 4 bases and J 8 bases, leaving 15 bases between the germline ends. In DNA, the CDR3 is TGTGCCAGCAGCTCCGGGACCTCGCCCGATGAGCAGTTCTTC. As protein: CASSSGTSPDEQFF.

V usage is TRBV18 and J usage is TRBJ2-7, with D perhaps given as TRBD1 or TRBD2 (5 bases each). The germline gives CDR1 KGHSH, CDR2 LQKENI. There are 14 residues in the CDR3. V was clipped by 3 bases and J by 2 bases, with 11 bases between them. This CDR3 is CASSPGTVTYEQYF. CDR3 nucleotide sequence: TGTGCCAGCTCACCCGGGACGGTGACCTACGAGCAGTACTTC.

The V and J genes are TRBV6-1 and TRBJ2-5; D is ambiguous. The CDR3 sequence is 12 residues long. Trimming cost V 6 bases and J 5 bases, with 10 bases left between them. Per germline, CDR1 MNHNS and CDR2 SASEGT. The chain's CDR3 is CASRVLGETQYF. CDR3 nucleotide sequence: TGTGCCAGCAGGGTACTCGGGGAGACCCAGTACTTC.

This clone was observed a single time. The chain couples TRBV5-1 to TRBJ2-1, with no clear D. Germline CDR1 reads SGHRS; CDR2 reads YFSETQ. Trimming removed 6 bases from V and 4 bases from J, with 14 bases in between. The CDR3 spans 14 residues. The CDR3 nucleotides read TGCGCCAGCAACCGGCAGGACGTTTACAATGAGCAGTTCTTC. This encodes CASNRQDVYNEQFF.

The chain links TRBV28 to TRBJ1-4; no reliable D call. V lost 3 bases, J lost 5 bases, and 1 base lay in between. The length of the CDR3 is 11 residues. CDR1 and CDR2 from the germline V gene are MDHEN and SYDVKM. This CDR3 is CASSLNEKLFF. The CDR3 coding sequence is TGTGCCAGCAGTTTGAATGAAAAACTGTTTTTT.

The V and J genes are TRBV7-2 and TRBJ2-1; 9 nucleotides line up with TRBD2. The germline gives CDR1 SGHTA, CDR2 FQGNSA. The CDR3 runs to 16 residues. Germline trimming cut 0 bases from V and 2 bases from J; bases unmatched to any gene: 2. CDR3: CASSLATSGPYNEQFF. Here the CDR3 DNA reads TGTGCCAGCAGCTTAGCGACTAGCGGACCCTACAATGAGCAGTTCTTC.

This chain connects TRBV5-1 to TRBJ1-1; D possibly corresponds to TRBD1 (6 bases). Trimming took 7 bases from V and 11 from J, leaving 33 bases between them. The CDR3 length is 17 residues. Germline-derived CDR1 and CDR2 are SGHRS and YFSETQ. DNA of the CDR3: TGCGCCAGCTCCCCTATCCTGGCACTTCAACAGGGTATGGTGGCTTTCTTT. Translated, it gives CASSPILALQQGMVAFF.

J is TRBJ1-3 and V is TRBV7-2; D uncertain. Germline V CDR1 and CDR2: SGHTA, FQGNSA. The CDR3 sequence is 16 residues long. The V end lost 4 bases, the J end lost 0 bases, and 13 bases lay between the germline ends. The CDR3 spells CASSSEERVSGNTIYF. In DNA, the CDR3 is TGTGCCAGCAGCTCCGAGGAACGGGTCTCTGGAAACACCATATATTTT. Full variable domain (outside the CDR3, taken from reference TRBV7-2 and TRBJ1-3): GAGVSQSPSNKVTEKGKDVELRCDPISGHTALYWYRQSLGQGLEFLIYFQGNSAPDKSGLPSDRFSAERTGGSVSTLTIQRTQQEDSAVYLCASSSEERVSGNTIYFGEGSWLTVV.

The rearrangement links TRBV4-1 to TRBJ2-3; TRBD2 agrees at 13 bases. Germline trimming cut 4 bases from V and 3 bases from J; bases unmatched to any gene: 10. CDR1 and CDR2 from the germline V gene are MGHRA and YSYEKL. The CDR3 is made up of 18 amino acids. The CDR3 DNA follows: TGCGCCAGCAGCCGACCCGAGTTACTAGCGGGGGGGACAGATACGCAGTATTTT. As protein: CASSRPELLAGGTDTQYF.

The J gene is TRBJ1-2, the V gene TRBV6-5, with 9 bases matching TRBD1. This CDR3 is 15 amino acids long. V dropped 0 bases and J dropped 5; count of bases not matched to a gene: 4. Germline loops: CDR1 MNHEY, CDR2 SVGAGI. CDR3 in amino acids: CASSYSGDRVYGYTF. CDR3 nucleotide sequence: TGTGCCAGCAGTTACTCGGGGGACAGGGTATATGGCTACACCTTC.

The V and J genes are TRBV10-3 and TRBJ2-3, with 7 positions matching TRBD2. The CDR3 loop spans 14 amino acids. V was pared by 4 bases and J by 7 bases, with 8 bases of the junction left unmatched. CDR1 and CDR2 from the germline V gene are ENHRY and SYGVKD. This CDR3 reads CAISAGQREYTQYF. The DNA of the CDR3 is TGTGCCATCAGTGCTGGGCAGCGGGAATATACGCAGTATTTT.

The CDR3 nucleotides are TGTGCCAGCAGCCCAGGACAGGGAGGGACAGATACGCAGTATTTT. This gives the protein CASSPGQGGTDTQYF. V and J are TRBV11-3 and TRBJ2-3, with a tentative D call TRBD1 (8 bases). This CDR3 comprises 15 residues. The germline gives CDR1 SGHNT, CDR2 YENEEA. V lost 5 bases, J lost 3 bases, and 15 bases lay in between.

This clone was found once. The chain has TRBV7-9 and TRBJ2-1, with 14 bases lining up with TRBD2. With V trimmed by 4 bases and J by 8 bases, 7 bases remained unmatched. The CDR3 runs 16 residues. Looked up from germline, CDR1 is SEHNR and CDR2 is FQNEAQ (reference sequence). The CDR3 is CASSSRLAGGLDEQFF. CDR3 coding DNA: TGTGCCAGCAGCTCCAGACTAGCGGGAGGGCTTGATGAGCAGTTCTTC.

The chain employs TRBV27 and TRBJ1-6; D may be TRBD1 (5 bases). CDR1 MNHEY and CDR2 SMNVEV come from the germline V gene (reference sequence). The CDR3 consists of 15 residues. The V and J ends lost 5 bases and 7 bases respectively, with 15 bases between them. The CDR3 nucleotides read TGTGCCAGCAGTACCTGGACGGACAAGAATTCACCCCTCCACTTT. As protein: CASSTWTDKNSPLHF.

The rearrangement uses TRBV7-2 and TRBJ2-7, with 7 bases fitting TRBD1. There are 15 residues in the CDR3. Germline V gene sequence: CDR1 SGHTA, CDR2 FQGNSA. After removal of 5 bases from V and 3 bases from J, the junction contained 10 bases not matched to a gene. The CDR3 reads CASSPPGQAVYEQYF. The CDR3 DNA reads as TGTGCCAGCAGCCCCCCCGGACAGGCCGTCTACGAGCAGTACTTC.

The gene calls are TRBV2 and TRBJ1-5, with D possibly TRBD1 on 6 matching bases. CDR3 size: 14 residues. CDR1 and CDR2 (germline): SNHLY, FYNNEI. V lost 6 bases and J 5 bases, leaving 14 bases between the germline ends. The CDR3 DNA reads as TGTGCCAGCAGGGTAGACGGACAGCATCAGCCCCAGCATTTT. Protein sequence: CASRVDGQHQPQHF.

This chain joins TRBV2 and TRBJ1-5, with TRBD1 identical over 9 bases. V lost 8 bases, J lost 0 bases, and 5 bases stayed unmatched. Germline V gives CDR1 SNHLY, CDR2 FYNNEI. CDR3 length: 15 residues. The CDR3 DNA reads TGTGCCAGCGGGACAGGGAGGAATAGCAATCAGCCCCAGCATTTT. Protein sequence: CASGTGRNSNQPQHF.

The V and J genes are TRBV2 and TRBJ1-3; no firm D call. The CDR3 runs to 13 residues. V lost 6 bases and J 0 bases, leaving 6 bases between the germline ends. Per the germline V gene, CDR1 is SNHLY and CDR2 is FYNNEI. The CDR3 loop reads CASRTDSGNTIYF. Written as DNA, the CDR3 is TGTGCCAGCAGAACAGACTCTGGAAACACCATATATTTT.

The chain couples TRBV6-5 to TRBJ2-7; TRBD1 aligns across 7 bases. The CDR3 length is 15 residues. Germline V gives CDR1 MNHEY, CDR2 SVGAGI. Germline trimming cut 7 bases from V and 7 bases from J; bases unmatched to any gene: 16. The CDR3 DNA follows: TGTGCCAGCACCGCCGACAGGGCAACTACTCGGGAGCAGTACTTC. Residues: CASTADRATTREQYF.

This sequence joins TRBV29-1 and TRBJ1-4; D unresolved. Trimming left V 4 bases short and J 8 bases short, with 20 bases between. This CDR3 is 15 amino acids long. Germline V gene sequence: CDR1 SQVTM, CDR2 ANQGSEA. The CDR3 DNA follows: TGCAGCGTTGCTCCCCCGGGCGCTGGCGGGGAAAAACTGTTTTTT. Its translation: CSVAPPGAGGEKLFF. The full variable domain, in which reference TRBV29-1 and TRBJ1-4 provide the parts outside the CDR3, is SAVISQKPSRDICQRGTSLTIQCQVDSQVTMMFWYRQQPGQSLTLIATANQGSEATYESGFVIDKFPISRPNLTFSTLTVSNMSPEDSSIYLCSVAPPGAGGEKLFFGSGTQLSVL.

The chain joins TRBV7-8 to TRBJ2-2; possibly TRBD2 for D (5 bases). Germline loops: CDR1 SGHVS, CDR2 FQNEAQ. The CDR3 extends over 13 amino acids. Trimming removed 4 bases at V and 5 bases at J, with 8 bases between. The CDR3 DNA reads TGTGCCAGCAGCTGGACGGGAACCGGGGAGCTGTTTTTT. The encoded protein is CASSWTGTGELFF.

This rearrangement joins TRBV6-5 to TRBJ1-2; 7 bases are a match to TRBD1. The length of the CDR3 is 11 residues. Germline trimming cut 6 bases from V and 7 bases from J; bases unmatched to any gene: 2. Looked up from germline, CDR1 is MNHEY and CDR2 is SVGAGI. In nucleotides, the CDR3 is TGTGCCAGCAGCTACAGGGGTGGCTACACCTTC. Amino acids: CASSYRGGYTF.

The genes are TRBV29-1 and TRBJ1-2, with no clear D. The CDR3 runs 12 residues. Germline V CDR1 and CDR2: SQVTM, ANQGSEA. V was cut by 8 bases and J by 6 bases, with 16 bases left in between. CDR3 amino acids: CSQTSGLDGYTF. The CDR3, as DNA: TGCAGCCAAACATCTGGGTTGGATGGCTACACCTTC.

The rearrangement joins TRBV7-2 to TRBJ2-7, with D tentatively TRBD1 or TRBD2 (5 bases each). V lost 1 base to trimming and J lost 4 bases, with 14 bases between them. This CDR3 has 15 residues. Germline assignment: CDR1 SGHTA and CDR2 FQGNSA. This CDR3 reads CASSLGDGGRYEQYF. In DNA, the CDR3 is TGTGCCAGCAGCTTAGGGGACGGAGGACGATACGAGCAGTACTTC.

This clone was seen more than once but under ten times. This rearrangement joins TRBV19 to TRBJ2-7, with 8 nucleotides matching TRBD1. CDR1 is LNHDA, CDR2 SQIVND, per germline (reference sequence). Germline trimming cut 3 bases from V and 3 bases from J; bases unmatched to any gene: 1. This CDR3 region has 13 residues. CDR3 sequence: CASSMGQDYEQYF. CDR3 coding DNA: TGTGCCAGTAGTATGGGACAGGACTACGAGCAGTACTTC.

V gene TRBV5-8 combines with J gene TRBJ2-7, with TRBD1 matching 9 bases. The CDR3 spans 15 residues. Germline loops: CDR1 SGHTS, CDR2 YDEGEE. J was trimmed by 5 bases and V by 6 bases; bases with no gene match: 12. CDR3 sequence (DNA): TGTGCCAGCATCCCAACACCCGGGACAGGGCACGAGCAGTACTTC. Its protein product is CASIPTPGTGHEQYF.

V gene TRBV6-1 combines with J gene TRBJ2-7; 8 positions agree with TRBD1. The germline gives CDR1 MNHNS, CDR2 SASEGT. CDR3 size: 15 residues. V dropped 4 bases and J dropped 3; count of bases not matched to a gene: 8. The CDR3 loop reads CASSAFDRGIYEQYF. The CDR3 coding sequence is TGTGCCAGCAGTGCTTTCGACAGGGGAATCTACGAGCAGTACTTC.

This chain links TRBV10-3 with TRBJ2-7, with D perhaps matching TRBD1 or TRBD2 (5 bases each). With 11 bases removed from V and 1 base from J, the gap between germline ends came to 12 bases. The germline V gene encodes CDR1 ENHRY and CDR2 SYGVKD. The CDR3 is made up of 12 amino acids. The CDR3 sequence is CASQGGSYEQYF. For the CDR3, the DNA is TGTGCCTCCCAGGGCGGGTCCTACGAGCAGTACTTC.

The CDR3 nucleotides read TGTGCCAGCAGCTTCTCTTACGAGGGCAGGGGAGGGAACACTGAAGCTTTCTTT. Residues: CASSFSYEGRGGNTEAFF. The rearrangement links TRBV7-8 to TRBJ1-1; the D gene is possibly TRBD1 (6 bases). Trimming removed 3 bases from V and 1 base from J, with 21 bases in between. The CDR3 is made up of 18 amino acids. Germline V gene sequence: CDR1 SGHVS, CDR2 FQNEAQ.